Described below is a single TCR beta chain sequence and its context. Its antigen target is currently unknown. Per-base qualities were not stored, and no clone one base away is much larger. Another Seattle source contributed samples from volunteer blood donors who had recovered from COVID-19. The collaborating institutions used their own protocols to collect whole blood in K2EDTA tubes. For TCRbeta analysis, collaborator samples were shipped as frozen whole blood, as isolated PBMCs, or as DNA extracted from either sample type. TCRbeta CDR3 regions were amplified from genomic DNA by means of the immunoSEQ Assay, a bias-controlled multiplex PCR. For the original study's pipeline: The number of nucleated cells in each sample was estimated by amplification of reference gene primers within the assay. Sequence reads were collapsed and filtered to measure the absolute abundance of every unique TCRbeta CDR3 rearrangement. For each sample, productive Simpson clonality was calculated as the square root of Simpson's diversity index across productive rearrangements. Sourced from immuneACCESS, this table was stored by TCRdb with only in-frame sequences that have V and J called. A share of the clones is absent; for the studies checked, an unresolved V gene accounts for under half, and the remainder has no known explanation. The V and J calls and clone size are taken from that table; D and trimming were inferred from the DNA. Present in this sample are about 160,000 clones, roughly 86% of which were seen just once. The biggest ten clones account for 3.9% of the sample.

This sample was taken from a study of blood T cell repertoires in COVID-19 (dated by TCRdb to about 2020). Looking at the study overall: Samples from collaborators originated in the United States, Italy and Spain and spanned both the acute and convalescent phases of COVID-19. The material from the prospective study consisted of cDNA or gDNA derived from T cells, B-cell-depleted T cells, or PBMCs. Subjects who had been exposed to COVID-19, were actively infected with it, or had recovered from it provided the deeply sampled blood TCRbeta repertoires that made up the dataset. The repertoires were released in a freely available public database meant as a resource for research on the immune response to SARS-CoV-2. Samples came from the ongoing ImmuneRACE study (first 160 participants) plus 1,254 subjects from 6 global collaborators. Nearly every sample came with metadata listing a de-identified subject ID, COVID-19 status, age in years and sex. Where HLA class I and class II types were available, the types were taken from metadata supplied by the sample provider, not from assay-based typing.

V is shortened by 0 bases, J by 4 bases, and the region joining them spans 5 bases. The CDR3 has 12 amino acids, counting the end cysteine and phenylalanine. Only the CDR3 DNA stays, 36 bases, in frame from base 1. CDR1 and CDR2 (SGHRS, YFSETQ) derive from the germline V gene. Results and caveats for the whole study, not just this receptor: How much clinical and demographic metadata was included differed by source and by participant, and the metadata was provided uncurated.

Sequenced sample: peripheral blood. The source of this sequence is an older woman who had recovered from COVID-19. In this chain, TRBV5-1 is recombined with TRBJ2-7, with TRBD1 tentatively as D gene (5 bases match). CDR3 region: CASSLGQYEQYF. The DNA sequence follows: TGCGCCAGCAGCTTGGGACAGTACGAGCAGTACTTC.